This is a list of T cell receptor beta chains from one sample in a study of cytomegalovirus exposure and HLA in healthy donors. Sequencing used immunoSEQ multiplex PCR; TCRdb keeps in-frame clones, though not all of them. The table lists some 50,000 clones, around 67% of them singletons. Sequencing was done on a sample of PBMCs. These TCRs come from a woman aged 50 to 60 in good health and CMV-seropositive. Both conserved end residues are part of each CDR3. The D gene is left open where the match is weak. Only some rows state a clone size, as once, few, many or a class for expanded clones.

clone size: NA; V gene: TRBV2; D gene: NA; J gene: TRBJ2-7; CDR3 DNA: TGTGCCAGCAGTGGGGTGCGGGGTTCCTACGAGCAGTACTTC; CDR3 protein: CASSGVRGSYEQYF
clone size: NA; V gene: TRBV28; D gene: NA; J gene: TRBJ2-6; CDR3 DNA: TGTGCCAGCAGTGGGGGGGGCCGGTTGTCTGGGGCCAACGTCCTGACTTTC; CDR3 protein: CASSGGGRLSGANVLTF
clone size: NA; V gene: TRBV7-6; D gene: NA; J gene: TRBJ1-5; CDR3 DNA: TGTGCCAGCAGCTTAGAGGGTGGACAGCGAGACAATCAGCCCCAGCATTTT; CDR3 protein: CASSLEGGQRDNQPQHF
clone size: NA; V gene: TRBV9; D gene: TRBD2; J gene: TRBJ2-7; CDR3 DNA: TGTGCCAGCAGCCTGACTAGCGGCGAGCAGTACTTC; CDR3 protein: CASSLTSGEQYF
clone size: NA; V gene: TRBV7-2; D gene: TRBD2; J gene: TRBJ2-5; CDR3 DNA: TGTGCCAGCAGCCGTAGAGCGGGGCCGCAAGAGACCCAGTACTTC; CDR3 protein: CASSRRAGPQETQYF
clone size: NA; V gene: TRBV27; D gene: TRBD2; J gene: TRBJ2-7; CDR3 DNA: TGTGCCAGCAGTTTAGACTCGGGGGGGTACGAGCAGTACTTC; CDR3 protein: CASSLDSGGYEQYF
clone size: NA; V gene: TRBV7-3; D gene: TRBD1; J gene: TRBJ1-1; CDR3 DNA: TGTGCCAGCAGCTTACTACAGGGGGCTGAAGCTTTCTTT; CDR3 protein: CASSLLQGAEAFF
clone size: NA; V gene: TRBV7-8; D gene: TRBD1; J gene: TRBJ2-1; CDR3 DNA: TGTGCCAGTCTGACAGGGCCCTCCAGAGATGAGCAGTTCTTC; CDR3 protein: CASLTGPSRDEQFF
clone size: NA; V gene: TRBV11-2; D gene: TRBD2; J gene: TRBJ2-7; CDR3 DNA: TGTGCCAGCAGCTTTGAAGCGGGGGGGTACGAGCAGTACTTC; CDR3 protein: CASSFEAGGYEQYF
clone size: NA; V gene: TRBV28; D gene: TRBD1; J gene: TRBJ1-3; CDR3 DNA: TGTGCCAGCAGTTTGGCCGACAGGGTCTCTGGAAACACCATATATTTT; CDR3 protein: CASSLADRVSGNTIYF
clone size: NA; V gene: TRBV18; D gene: TRBD1; J gene: TRBJ1-5; CDR3 DNA: TGTGCCAGCTCACCAGGCAGGGGGAATCAGCCCCAGCATTTT; CDR3 protein: CASSPGRGNQPQHF
clone size: NA; V gene: TRBV6-1; D gene: NA; J gene: TRBJ1-5; CDR3 DNA: TGTGCCAGCAGCGCGTATAGCAATCAGCCCCAGCATTTT; CDR3 protein: CASSAYSNQPQHF
clone size: NA; V gene: TRBV7-8; D gene: TRBD2; J gene: TRBJ2-1; CDR3 DNA: TGTGCCAGCAGCTTAGGCGGTAGCGGGGTATACAATGAGCAGTTCTTC; CDR3 protein: CASSLGGSGVYNEQFF
clone size: NA; V gene: TRBV5-4; D gene: TRBD2; J gene: TRBJ2-5; CDR3 DNA: TGTGCCAGCAGCACCCCGGGACTAGCGGAAGAGACCCAGTACTTC; CDR3 protein: CASSTPGLAEETQYF
clone size: NA; V gene: TRBV13; D gene: NA; J gene: TRBJ1-2; CDR3 DNA: TGTGCCGGCAGCTCCCGGGAGGCCCGTGCCTATGGCTACACCTTC; CDR3 protein: CAGSSREARAYGYTF
clone size: NA; V gene: TRBV27; D gene: NA; J gene: TRBJ2-1; CDR3 DNA: TGTGCCAGCACCCCCCGCAGGGCCAATGAGCAGTTCTTC; CDR3 protein: CASTPRRANEQFF
clone size: few; V gene: TRBV5-1; D gene: TRBD1; J gene: TRBJ2-1; CDR3 DNA: TGCGCCAGCAGCGAAGGGACAGGTAACTACAATGAGCAGTTCTTC; CDR3 protein: CASSEGTGNYNEQFF
clone size: NA; V gene: TRBV5-1; D gene: NA; J gene: TRBJ2-5; CDR3 DNA: TGCGCCAGCAGCGAAACTGCCCTAGGGGCCCAGTACTTC; CDR3 protein: CASSETALGAQYF